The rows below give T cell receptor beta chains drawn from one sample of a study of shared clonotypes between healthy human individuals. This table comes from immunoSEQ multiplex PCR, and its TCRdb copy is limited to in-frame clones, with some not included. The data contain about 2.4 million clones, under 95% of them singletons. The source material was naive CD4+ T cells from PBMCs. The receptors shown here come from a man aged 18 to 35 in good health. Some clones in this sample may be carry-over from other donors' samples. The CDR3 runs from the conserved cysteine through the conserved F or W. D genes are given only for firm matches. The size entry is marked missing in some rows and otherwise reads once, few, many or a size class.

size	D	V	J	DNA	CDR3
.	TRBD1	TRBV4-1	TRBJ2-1	TGCGCCAGCAGCCGGACAGGGCCCTACAATGAGCAGTTCTTC	CASSRTGPYNEQFF
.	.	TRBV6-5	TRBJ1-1	TGTGCCAGCAGTAAGACTGTCGCGAACACTGAAGCTTTCTTT	CASSKTVANTEAFF
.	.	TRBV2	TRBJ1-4	TGTGCCAGCACGAGTTGGGGGAGGTGGGGTGAAAAACTGTTTTTT	CASTSWGRWGEKLFF
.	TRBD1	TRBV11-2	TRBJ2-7	TGTGCCAGCAGCTCGCAGCTAAGGCAGGGGGCATCGCAGTACTTC	CASSSQLRQGASQYF
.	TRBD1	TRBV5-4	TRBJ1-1	TGTGCCAGCAGCACCCCGGGACAGGGGGACACTGAAGCTTTCTTT	CASSTPGQGDTEAFF
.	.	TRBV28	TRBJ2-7	TGTGCCAGCAAGTTGGGCGGAGGGACCGACGAGCAGTACTTC	CASKLGGGTDEQYF
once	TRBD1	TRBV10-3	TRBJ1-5	TGTGCCATCAGTGACCCGACAGGGGGCAATCAGCCCCAGCATTTT	CAISDPTGGNQPQHF
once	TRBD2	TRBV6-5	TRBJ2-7	TGTGCCAGCAGTTACTCCCGGACTAGCGGGAGCTACGAGCAGTACTTC	CASSYSRTSGSYEQYF
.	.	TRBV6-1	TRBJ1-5	TGTGCCAGCAGTGAATATACCCAACAGGGATGGAGCCAGCCCCAGCATTTT	CASSEYTQQGWSQPQHF
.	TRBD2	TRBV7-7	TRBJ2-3	TGTGCCAGCAGCCAACTAGCGGGAGGGCCCACAGATACGCAGTATTTT	CASSQLAGGPTDTQYF
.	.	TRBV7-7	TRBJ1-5	TGTGCCAGCAGCTTAGGCGGAGATAGCAATCAGCCCCAGCATTTT	CASSLGGDSNQPQHF
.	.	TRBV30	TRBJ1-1	TGTGCCTGGAGTGTTGGGGATGATAGAACTGAAGCTTTCTTT	CAWSVGDDRTEAFF
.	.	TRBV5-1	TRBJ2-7	TGCGCCAGCAGCTTGGGAGGGGCCTTCCACCGTCCCTCCTACGAGCAGTACTTC	CASSLGGAFHRPSYEQYF
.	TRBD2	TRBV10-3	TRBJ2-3	TGTGCCATCAGCCTTGGACCTAGCGGGAGTACAGATACGCAGTATTTT	CAISLGPSGSTDTQYF
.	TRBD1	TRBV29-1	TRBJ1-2	TGCAGCGTTGCTACCAGGGGGCAGGCTAACTATGGCTACACCTTC	CSVATRGQANYGYTF
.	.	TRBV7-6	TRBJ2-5	TGTGCCAGCAGCCCCACTTCAGTACAAGAGACCCAGTACTTC	CASSPTSVQETQYF
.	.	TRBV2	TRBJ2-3	TGTGCCAGCAGTCTGCCGGCGGGCACAGATACGCAGTATTTT	CASSLPAGTDTQYF
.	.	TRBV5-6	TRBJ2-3	TGTGCCAGCAGCTTGGCCTTGGGCAGCACAGATACGCAGTATTTT	CASSLALGSTDTQYF
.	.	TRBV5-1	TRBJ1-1	TGCGCCAGCAGCTTCGAAGGCAGGAGAGGCACTGAAGCTTTCTTT	CASSFEGRRGTEAFF
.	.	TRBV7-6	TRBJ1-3	TGTGCCAGCAGCTTAGCGGGGGCGGCCGGAAACACCATATATTTT	CASSLAGAAGNTIYF
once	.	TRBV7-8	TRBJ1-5	TGTGCCAGCACCCCAAATTGGGAGGGGCCCCAGCATTTT	CASTPNWEGPQHF
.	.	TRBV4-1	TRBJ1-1	TGCGCCAGCAGCGGGACCATGGTCACTGAAGCTTTCTTT	CASSGTMVTEAFF
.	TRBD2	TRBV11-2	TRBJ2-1	TGTGCCAGCAGCTTAGTCCCGGGACTAGTGGGCGAGCAGTTCTTC	CASSLVPGLVGEQFF
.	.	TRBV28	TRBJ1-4	TGTGCCAGCAGTGCCGACAGCCCCAGGAATGAAAAACTGTTTTTT	CASSADSPRNEKLFF
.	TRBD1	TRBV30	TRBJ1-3	TGTGCCTGGAGTACGCCCGGGACAGGGGCTGGAAACACCATATATTTT	CAWSTPGTGAGNTIYF
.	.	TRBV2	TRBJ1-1	TGTGCCAGCAGGGCGACAGTGAACACTGAAGCTTTCTTT	CASRATVNTEAFF
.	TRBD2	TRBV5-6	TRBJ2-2	TGTGCCAGCAGCTTCGGCGGGAGTGTGTCCGGGGAGCTGTTTTTT	CASSFGGSVSGELFF
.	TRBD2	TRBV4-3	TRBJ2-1	TGCGCCAGCAGCCAAGATCGGGCGGGAGCCTACAATGAGCAGTTCTTC	CASSQDRAGAYNEQFF
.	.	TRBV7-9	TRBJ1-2	TGTGCCAGCAGCTTAGCGCAGGGGCCCGCCTATGGCTACACCTTC	CASSLAQGPAYGYTF
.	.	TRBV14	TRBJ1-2	TGTGCCAGCAGTCCGGGCGGGGGTTATGGCTACACCTTC	CASSPGGGYGYTF
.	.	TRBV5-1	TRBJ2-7	TGCGCCAGCAGCTTGGGGACGCACGAAACCTACGAGCAGTACTTC	CASSLGTHETYEQYF
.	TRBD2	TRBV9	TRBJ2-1	TGTGCCAGCAGCCCTAGTACCGGGACTACCCTAGGCGAGCAGTTCTTC	CASSPSTGTTLGEQFF
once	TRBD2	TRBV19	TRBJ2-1	TGTGCCAGTAGTCCCAACCCTGGGAGCGGGAGGGCCAGAGAGCAGTTCTTC	CASSPNPGSGRAREQFF
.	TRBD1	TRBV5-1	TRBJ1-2	TGCGCCAGCAGCTTGTCCCAGACAGGGTCCAGTAACTATGGCTACACCTTC	CASSLSQTGSSNYGYTF
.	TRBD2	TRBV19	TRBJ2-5	TGTGCCAGTAGTATAGAGGGACTAGCGGGAGGTACCCAGTACTTC	CASSIEGLAGGTQYF
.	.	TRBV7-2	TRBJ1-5	TGTGCCAGCAGCTCGGCCCCTATAGGCCCCCAGCATTTT	CASSSAPIGPQHF
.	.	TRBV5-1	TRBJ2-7	TGCGCCAGCAGCTTGGTCGACAGCCCCTACGAGCAGTACTTC	CASSLVDSPYEQYF
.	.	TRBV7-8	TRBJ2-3	TGTGCCAGCACCCGGGGAGGACGCACAGATACGCAGTATTTT	CASTRGGRTDTQYF
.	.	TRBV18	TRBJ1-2	TGTGCCAGCTCACCACCAGGGGAGGAGGGCTACACCTTC	CASSPPGEEGYTF
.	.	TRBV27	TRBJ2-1	TGTGCCAGCAGTCCCCTCTTAACCGGTTATCCTTCCCACTACAATGAGCAGTTCTTC	CASSPLLTGYPSHYNEQFF
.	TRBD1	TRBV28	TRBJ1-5	TGTGCCAGCGTGACAGGGGGCGCCTTGGGCAATCAGCCCCAGCATTTT	CASVTGGALGNQPQHF
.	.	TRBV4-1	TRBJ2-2	TGCGCCAGCAGCCCCGCACGACTATTCACCGGGGAGCTGTTTTTT	CASSPARLFTGELFF
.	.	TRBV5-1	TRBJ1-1	TGCGCCAGCAAGACCCCCAGGAACACTGAAGCTTTCTTT	CASKTPRNTEAFF